This T cell receptor beta chain was captured in a study of shared clonotypes between healthy human individuals. Study-wide context: Per-donor plates numbered three CD4 naive, three CD4 memory, two CD8 naive and one CD8 memory.

Produced via immunoSEQ multiplex PCR; TCRdb's table is partial and in-frame only. The sample records roughly 1 million clones, around 78% being singletons. V was shortened by 4 bases and J by 3 bases, with 13 bases between the two germline ends. Germline CDR1 is SGHVT and CDR2 is SQSDAQ. The CDR3 loop spans 14 amino acids. The sequence derives from a man in his late teens or twenties in good health. Some clones in this sample may be carry-over from other donors' samples. The sequencing sample was made of memory CD4+ T cells from PBMCs. The subset was: CD45RA-negative fraction. This chain links TRBV7-4 with TRBJ2-7; D unresolved. The chain's CDR3 is CASSSFTSSYEQYF. CDR3 bases: TGTGCCAGCAGCTCTTTTACTTCTAGCTACGAGCAGTACTTC. Variable domain in full (rest from reference TRBV7-4 and TRBJ2-7): GAGVSQSPRYKVAKRGRDVALRCDSISGHVTLYWYRQTLGQGSEVLTYSQSDAQRDKSGRPSGRFSAERPERSVSTLKIQRTEQGDSAVYLCASSSFTSSYEQYFGPGTRLTVT.